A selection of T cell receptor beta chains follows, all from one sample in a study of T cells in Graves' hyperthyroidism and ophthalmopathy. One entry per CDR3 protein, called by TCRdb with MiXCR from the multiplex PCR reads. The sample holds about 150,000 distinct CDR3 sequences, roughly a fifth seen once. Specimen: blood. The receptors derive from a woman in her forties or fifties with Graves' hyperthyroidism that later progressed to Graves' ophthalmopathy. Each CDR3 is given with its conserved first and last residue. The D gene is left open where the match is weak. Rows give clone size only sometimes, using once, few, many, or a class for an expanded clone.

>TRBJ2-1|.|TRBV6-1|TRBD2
CASSDLRLALNEQFF
TGTGCCAGCAGTGACCTCCGACTAGCCCTCAATGAGCAGTTCTTC
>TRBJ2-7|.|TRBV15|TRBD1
CATGQHLSYEQYF
TGTGCCACGGGACAGCACCTCTCCTACGAGCAGTACTTC
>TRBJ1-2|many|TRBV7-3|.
CASSLSPGANYGYTF
TGTGCCAGCAGCTTATCTCCAGGGGCTAACTATGGCTACACCTTC
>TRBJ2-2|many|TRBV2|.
CASQHDTGELFF
TGTGCCAGCCAGCACGACACCGGGGAGCTGTTTTTT
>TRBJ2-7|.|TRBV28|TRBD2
CASSSETSGRDEQYF
TGTGCCAGCAGTTCTGAGACTAGCGGGAGAGACGAGCAGTACTTC
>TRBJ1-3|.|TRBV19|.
CASSLDSRSGNTIYF
TGTGCCAGTAGCTTGGACAGTCGCTCTGGAAACACCATATATTTT
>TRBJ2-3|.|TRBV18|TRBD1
CASSPGTGWTDTQYF
TGTGCCAGCTCACCCGGGACAGGGTGGACAGATACGCAGTATTTT
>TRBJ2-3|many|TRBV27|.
CATVSTDTQYF
TGTGCCACCGTATCGACAGATACGCAGTATTTT
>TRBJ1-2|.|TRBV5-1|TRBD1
CASSGGQGIYGYTF
TGCGCCAGCAGCGGAGGACAGGGGATCTATGGCTACACCTTC
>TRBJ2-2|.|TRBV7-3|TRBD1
CASGGQGAPGELFF
TGTGCCAGCGGGGGGCAGGGGGCGCCCGGGGAGCTGTTTTTT
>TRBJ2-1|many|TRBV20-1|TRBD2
CSARDPSGISSYNEQFF
TGCAGTGCTAGAGATCCTAGCGGGATAAGCTCCTACAATGAGCAGTTCTTC
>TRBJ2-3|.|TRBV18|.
CASSRSDGFTDTQYF
TGTGCCAGCTCAAGGTCTGACGGATTCACAGATACGCAGTATTTT
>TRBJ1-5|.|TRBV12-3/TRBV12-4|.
CASGWDRSNQPQHF
TGTGCCAGCGGATGGGACCGCAGCAATCAGCCCCAGCATTTT
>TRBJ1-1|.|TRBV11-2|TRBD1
CASSPGQGSTEAFF
TGTGCCAGCAGCCCGGGACAGGGGAGCACTGAAGCTTTCTTT
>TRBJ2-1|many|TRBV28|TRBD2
CASTTGVGRGKNEQFF
TGTGCCAGCACCACGGGGGTCGGGAGGGGAAAAAATGAGCAGTTCTTC
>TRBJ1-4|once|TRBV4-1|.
CASSQGQGWEKLFF
TGCGCCAGCAGCCAGGGCCAAGGCTGGGAAAAACTGTTTTTT
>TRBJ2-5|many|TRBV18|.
CASSPEPSGREYF
TGTGCCAGCTCACCAGAGCCTTCTGGCAGGGAGTACTTC
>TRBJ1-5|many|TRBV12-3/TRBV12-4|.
CASSTGLNQPQHF
TGTGCCAGCAGTACAGGGTTAAATCAGCCCCAGCATTTT
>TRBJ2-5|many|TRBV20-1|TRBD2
CSASSAGGRETQYF
TGCAGTGCTAGTTCTGCGGGAGGACGGGAGACCCAGTACTTC
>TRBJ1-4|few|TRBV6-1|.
CASSFRGATRLFF
TGTGCCAGCAGTTTCCGGGGGGCGACGCGACTGTTTTTT
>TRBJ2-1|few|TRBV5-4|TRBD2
CASSLGAGGAYNEQFF
TGTGCCAGCAGCTTGGGGGCGGGAGGGGCCTACAATGAGCAGTTCTTC
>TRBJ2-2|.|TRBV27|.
CASSSRTGKNTGELFF
TGTGCCAGCAGTTCGCGAACAGGGAAAAACACCGGGGAGCTGTTTTTT
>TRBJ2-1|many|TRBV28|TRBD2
CASSTSGYNEQFF
TGTGCCAGCAGTACTAGCGGATACAATGAGCAGTTCTTC
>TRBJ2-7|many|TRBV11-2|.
CASSPPGRGAYEQYF
TGTGCCAGCAGCCCCCCGGGCAGGGGGGCCTACGAGCAGTACTTC
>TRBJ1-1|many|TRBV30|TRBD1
CAWSVRQGVMNTEAFF
TGTGCCTGGAGTGTACGCCAGGGGGTGATGAACACTGAAGCTTTCTTT
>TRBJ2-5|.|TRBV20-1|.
CSARDMRGQYF
TGCAGTGCTAGAGATATGAGAGGCCAGTACTTC
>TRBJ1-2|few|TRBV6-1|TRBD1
CASRLTGTYGYTF
TGTGCCAGCAGACTGACAGGGACCTATGGCTACACCTTC
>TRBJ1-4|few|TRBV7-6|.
CASSPETGEKLFF
TGTGCCAGCAGTCCAGAAACGGGTGAAAAACTGTTTTTT
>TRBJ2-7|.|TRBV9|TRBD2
CASSFGREGPQQEQYF
TGTGCCAGCAGCTTCGGGCGGGAGGGCCCGCAGCAAGAGCAGTACTTC
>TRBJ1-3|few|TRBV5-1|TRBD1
CASSLRGDRGSGNTIYF
TGCGCCAGCAGCTTGAGGGGGGACAGGGGGTCTGGAAACACCATATATTTT
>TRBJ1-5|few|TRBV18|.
CASSVREQQPQHF
TGTGCCAGCTCGGTCCGCGAGCAGCAGCCCCAGCATTTT
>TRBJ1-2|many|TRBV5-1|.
CASSEGDGSNYGYTF
TGCGCCAGCAGCGAGGGGGACGGTTCTAACTATGGCTACACCTTC
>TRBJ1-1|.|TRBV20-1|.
CSARDGRAPVTNTEAFF
TGCAGTGCTAGAGATGGACGGGCCCCAGTCACTAACACTGAAGCTTTCTTT
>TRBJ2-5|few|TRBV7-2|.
CASSLGGAGETQYF
TGTGCCAGCAGCTTAGGAGGGGCGGGCGAGACCCAGTACTTC
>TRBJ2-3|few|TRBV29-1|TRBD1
CSVVGQGGADTQYF
TGCAGCGTTGTGGGACAGGGAGGCGCAGATACGCAGTATTTT
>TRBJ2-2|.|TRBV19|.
CASSKPTLSRTGELFF
TGTGCCAGTAGTAAACCTACCCTCTCGAGGACCGGGGAGCTGTTTTTT
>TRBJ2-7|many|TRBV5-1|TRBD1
CASSLLGQGPYEQYF
TGCGCCAGCAGCTTGTTGGGACAGGGCCCCTACGAGCAGTACTTC
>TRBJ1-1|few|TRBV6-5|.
CASSYNGLNTEAFF
TGTGCCAGCAGTTACAATGGATTGAACACTGAAGCTTTCTTT
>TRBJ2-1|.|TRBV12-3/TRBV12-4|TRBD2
CASSPRTSAGNEQFF
TGTGCCAGCAGCCCCAGGACTAGCGCGGGCAATGAGCAGTTCTTC
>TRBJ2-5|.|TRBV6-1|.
CASSEATGPETQYF
TGTGCCAGCAGTGAAGCAACAGGACCGGAGACCCAGTACTTC
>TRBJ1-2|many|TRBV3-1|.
CASSQNSGLYGYTF
TGTGCCAGCAGCCAAAATTCGGGCCTTTATGGCTACACCTTC
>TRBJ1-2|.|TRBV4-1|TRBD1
CASSQERRTGGNSSYGYTF
TGCGCCAGCAGCCAAGAAAGGAGGACAGGGGGCAATTCTTCCTATGGCTACACCTTC
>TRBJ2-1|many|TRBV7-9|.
CASANTQTPFDEQFF
TGTGCCAGCGCCAACACGCAGACTCCCTTTGATGAGCAGTTCTTC
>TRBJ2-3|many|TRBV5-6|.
CASSLASRTDTQYF
TGTGCCAGCAGCTTGGCTTCGCGCACAGATACGCAGTATTTT
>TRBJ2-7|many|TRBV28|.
CASSNSPEQYF
TGTGCCAGCAGTAACTCTCCCGAGCAGTACTTC
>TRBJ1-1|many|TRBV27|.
CASSPTPKGRLEAFF
TGTGCCAGCAGTCCAACCCCGAAGGGGAGGTTAGAAGCTTTCTTT
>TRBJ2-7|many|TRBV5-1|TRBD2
CASSVRQGAGGSEQYF
TGCGCCAGCAGCGTTCGACAGGGAGCGGGAGGGAGCGAGCAGTACTTC
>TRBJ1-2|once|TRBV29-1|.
CSSLRDDPYGYTF
TGCAGCTCTCTCCGCGACGACCCATATGGCTACACCTTC
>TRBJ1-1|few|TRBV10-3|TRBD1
CAISPGQGAYTEAFF
TGTGCCATCAGTCCGGGACAGGGGGCTTACACTGAAGCTTTCTTT
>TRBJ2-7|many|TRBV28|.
CASTTDVYEQYF
TGTGCCAGCACCACGGACGTCTACGAGCAGTACTTC
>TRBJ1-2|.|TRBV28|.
CASSLSRDANYGYTF
TGTGCCAGCAGTTTATCCCGGGACGCAAACTATGGCTACACCTTC
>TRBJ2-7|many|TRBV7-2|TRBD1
CASSPRTGGRDEQYF
TGTGCCAGCAGCCCCCGGACAGGGGGAAGGGACGAGCAGTACTTC
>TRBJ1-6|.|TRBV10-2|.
CASSSFNSPLHF
TGCGCCAGCAGTTCTTTCAATTCACCCCTCCACTTT
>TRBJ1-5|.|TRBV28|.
CASRKTPNQPQHF
TGTGCCAGCAGAAAAACTCCAAATCAGCCCCAGCATTTT
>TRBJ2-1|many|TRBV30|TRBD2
CAWSPLSGSFTNEQFF
TGTGCCTGGAGTCCCTTAAGCGGGAGCTTTACCAATGAGCAGTTCTTC
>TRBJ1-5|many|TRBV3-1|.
CASSFGDSNQPQHF
TGTGCCAGCAGCTTCGGGGACAGCAATCAGCCCCAGCATTTT
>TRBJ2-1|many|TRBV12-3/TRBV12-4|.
CASSLLGRADNEQFF
TGTGCCAGCAGTTTGTTGGGCAGGGCCGACAATGAGCAGTTCTTC
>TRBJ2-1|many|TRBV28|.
CASSNRKRSYNEQFF
TGTGCCAGCAGCAACAGGAAGAGGTCCTACAATGAGCAGTTCTTC
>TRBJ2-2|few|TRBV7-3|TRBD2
CASSLTRTSEMGELFF
TGTGCCAGCAGCTTGACCCGGACTAGCGAAATGGGGGAGCTGTTTTTT